The clone carrying this T cell receptor (beta chain) was seen many times. The data were obtained in a study of Graves' ophthalmopathy and Graves' hyperthyroidism. Germline CDR1 reads MNHEY; CDR2 reads SVGEGT. The V gene end was trimmed by 7 bases and the J gene end by 0 bases; junction bases not matched to a gene: 2. The CDR3 length is 13 residues. TCR beta CDR3 regions were amplified from RNA transcripts. HTBI primers served in a first-round RT-PCR, which a second-round multiplex PCR followed. TCRdb recomputed calls from the multiplex PCR reads with MiXCR, one row per CDR3 protein. Of 600,000 to 650,000 distinct CDR3 sequences in the sample, about a fifth were seen once. The authors enrolled newly diagnosed hyperthyroidism patients aged 18 to 65 with under 2 months' duration.

The origin of this receptor is a woman between 18 and 30 years old with stable Graves' hyperthyroidism. Some clones in this sample may be carry-over from other donors' samples. This rearrangement joins TRBV6-2 or TRBV6-3 to TRBJ1-1, with 7 bases lining up with TRBD1. Sequenced: peripheral blood. Here the CDR3 reads CASTDRLNTEAFF. The CDR3 DNA follows: TGTGCCAGCACGGACAGGCTGAACACTGAAGCTTTCTTT.